A selection of T cell receptor beta chains follows, all from one sample in a study of shared T cell receptors in the human thymus. Data came from immunoSEQ multiplex PCR; TCRdb stores just in-frame clones and leaves some out. Of a few hundred thousand clones listed, just under 95% were seen once; the top ten hold approximately 0.02%. The sample taken for sequencing was thymocytes. The receptors were sampled from a human donor. The CDR3 runs from the conserved cysteine through the conserved F or W. Clone size is stated in some rows and not others, as once, few, many or a class when expanded.

>TRBV4-1|NA
CASSHAPGDSNTEAFF
>TRBV6-1|NA
CATSAGRGAKNIQYF
>TRBV6-1|NA
CASSDSLSNQPQHF
>TRBV10-3|once
CAIRGDRLGTDTQYF
>TRBV4-2|NA
CASSPPLPRYEQYF
>TRBV5-6|NA
CASSLALGQGEEQYF
>TRBV7-2|NA
CASGPNEQFF
>TRBV6-1|NA
CASKVMGGNTEAFF
>TRBV5-6|NA
CASSGGFLEQFF
>TRBV28|NA
CASSFGDGRSNQPQHF
>TRBV5-1|NA
CASSPREGAARAFF
>TRBV19|NA
CASSIRRYTDTQYF
>TRBV7-2|NA
CASSLEADHSYNEQFF
>TRBV7-8|NA
CASSAGGALEGTRRSYEQYF
>TRBV4-3|NA
CASSQDRVGSEQYF
>TRBV10-3|few
CATDRGLGANVLTF
>TRBV10-3|NA
CAITTDLDTGELFF
>TRBV5-1|NA
CASSLKGSTYEQYF
>TRBV25-1|NA
CASSSVYGQYF
>TRBV19|NA
CARCGQSDRYEQYF
>TRBV30|NA
CAWLEQGGDGYTF
>TRBV27|NA
CASSSSPQGVANYGYTF
>TRBV9|once
CASSVYNEQFF
>TRBV28|NA
CASSIRSGVTDTQYF
>TRBV18|NA
CASSPPGIYPEAFF
>TRBV7-3|NA
CASSLSMNTEAFF
>TRBV6-1|NA
CASSGPGGNEQFF
>TRBV30|NA
CAWILTGTTENEQYF
>TRBV6-5|NA
CASITGGDNYGYTF
>TRBV5-6|NA
CASSQTGTEPAYGYTF
>TRBV28|NA
CASKGGVLGNEQYF
>TRBV5-1|NA
CASSLGGGWEAKNIQYF
>TRBV27|NA
CASRALVGPPPTATNEKLFF
>TRBV28|NA
CASSLRASGRPTGELFF